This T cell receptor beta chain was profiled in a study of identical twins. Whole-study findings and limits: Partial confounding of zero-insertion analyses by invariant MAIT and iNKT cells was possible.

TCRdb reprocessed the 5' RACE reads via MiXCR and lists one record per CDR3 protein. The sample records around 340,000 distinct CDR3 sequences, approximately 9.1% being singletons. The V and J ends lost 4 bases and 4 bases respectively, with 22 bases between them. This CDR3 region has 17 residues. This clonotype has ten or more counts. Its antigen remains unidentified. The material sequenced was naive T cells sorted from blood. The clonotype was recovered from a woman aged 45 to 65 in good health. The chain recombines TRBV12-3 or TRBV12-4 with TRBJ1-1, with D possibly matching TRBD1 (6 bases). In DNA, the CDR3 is TGTGCCAGCAGTTCCCCCAGGGGTGGACCCCGAGGCACTGAAGCTTTCTTT. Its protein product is CASSSPRGGPRGTEAFF.